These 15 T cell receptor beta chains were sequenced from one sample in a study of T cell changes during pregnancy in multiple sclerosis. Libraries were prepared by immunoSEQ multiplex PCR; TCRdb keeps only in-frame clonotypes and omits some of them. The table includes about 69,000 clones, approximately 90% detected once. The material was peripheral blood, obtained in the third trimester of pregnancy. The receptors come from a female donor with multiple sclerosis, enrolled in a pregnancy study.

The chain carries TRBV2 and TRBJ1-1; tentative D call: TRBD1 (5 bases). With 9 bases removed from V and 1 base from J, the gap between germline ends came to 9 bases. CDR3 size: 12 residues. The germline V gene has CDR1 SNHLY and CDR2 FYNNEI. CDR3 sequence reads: CASATANTEAFF. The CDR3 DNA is TGTGCCAGTGCGACAGCGAACACTGAAGCTTTCTTT.

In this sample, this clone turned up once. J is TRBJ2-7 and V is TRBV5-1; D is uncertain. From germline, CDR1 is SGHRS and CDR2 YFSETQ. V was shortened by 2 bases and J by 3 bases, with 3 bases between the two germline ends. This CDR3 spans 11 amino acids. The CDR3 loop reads CASSFNYEQYF. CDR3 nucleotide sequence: TGCGCCAGCAGCTTCAACTACGAGCAGTACTTC. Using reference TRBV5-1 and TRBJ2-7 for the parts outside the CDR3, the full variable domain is KAGVTQTPRYLIKTRGQQVTLSCSPISGHRSVSWYQQTPGQGLQFLFEYFSETQRNKGNFPGRFSGRQFSNSRSEMNVSTLELGDSALYLCASSFNYEQYFGPGTRLTVT.

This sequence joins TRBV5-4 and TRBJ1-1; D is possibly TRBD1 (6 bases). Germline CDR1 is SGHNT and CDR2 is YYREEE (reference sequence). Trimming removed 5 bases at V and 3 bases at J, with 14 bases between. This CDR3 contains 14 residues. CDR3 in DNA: TGTGCCAGCAGACTTATCTCAGGGGACACTGAAGCTTTCTTT. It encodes CASRLISGDTEAFF.

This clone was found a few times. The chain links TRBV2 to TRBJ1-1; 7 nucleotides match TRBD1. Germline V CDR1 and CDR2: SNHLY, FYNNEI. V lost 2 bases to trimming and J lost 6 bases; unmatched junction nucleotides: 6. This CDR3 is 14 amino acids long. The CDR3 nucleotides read TGTGCCAGCAGTGAAATGACAGGGTACGCTGAAGCTTTCTTT. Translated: CASSEMTGYAEAFF. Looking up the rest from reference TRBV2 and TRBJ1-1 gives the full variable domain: EPEVTQTPSHQVTQMGQEVILRCVPISNHLYFYWYRQILGQKVEFLVSFYNNEISEKSEIFDDQFSVERPDGSNFTLKIRSTKLEDSAMYFCASSEMTGYAEAFFGQGTRLTVV.

The CDR3 DNA sequence: TGTGCCAGCAGCTTAAGGGGGGGCCAGGGCATTCAGTACTTC. It specifies CASSLRGGQGIQYF. The chain links TRBV7-3 to TRBJ2-4; TRBD2 is a possible D gene (7 bases). Germline V gene sequence: CDR1 SGHTA, CDR2 FQGTGA. V lost 1 base and J 9 bases, leaving 13 bases between the germline ends. This CDR3 comprises 14 residues.

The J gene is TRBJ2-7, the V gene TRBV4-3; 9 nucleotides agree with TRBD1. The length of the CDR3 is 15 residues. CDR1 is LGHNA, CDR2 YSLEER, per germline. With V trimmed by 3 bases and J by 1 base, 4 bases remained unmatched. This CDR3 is CASSHSGTGSYEQYF. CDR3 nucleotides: TGCGCCAGCAGCCACTCCGGGACAGGGTCCTACGAGCAGTACTTC.

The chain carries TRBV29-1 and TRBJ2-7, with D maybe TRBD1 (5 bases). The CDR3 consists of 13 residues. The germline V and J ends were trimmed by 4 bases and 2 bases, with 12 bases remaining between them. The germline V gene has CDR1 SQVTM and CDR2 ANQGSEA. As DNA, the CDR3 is TGCAGCGTTGGAGCAGGGCCAACCTACGAGCAGTACTTC. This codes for CSVGAGPTYEQYF.

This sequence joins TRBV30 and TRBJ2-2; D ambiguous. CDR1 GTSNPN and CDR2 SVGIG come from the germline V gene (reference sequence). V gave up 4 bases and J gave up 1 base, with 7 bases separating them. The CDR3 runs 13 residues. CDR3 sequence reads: CAWTVWNTGELFF. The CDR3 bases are TGTGCCTGGACGGTCTGGAACACCGGGGAGCTGTTTTTT.

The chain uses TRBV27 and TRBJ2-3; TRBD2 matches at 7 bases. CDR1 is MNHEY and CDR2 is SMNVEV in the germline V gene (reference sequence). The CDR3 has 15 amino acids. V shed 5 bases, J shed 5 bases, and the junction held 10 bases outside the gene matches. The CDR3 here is CASSTGTNTRDTQYF. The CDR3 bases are TGTGCCAGCAGTACCGGGACTAACACGAGAGATACGCAGTATTTT.

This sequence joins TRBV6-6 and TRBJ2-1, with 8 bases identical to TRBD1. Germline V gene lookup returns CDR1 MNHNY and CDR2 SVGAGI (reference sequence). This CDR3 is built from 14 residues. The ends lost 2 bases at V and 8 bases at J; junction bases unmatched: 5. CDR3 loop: CASSYADRGYEQFF. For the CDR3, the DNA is TGTGCCAGCAGTTACGCTGACAGGGGCTATGAGCAGTTCTTC.

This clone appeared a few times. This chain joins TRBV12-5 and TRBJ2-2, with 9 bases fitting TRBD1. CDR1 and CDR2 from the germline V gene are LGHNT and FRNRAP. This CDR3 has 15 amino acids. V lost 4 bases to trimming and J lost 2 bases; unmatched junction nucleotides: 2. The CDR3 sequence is CASGWTGANTGELFF. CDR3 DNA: TGTGCTAGTGGTTGGACAGGGGCTAACACCGGGGAGCTGTTTTTT.

The CDR3 sequence is CASSQRGGGYGYTF. CDR3 bases: TGTGCCAGCAGCCAGAGGGGGGGAGGCTATGGCTACACCTTC. The chain uses TRBV11-2 and TRBJ1-2; perhaps TRBD1 as D (6 bases). Trimming left V 5 bases short and J 4 bases short, with 14 bases between. This CDR3 region has 14 residues. Germline V CDR1 and CDR2: SGHAT, FQNNGV.

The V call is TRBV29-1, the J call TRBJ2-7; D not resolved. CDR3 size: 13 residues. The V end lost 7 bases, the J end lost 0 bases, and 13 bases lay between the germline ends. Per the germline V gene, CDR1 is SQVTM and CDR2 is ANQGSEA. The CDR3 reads CSASDGFSYEQYF. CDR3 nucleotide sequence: TGCAGCGCCTCCGACGGGTTCTCCTACGAGCAGTACTTC.

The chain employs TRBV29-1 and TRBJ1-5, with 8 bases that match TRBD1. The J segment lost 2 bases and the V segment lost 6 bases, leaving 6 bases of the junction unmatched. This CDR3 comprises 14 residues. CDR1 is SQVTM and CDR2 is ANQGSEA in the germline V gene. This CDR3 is CSVATGVGNQPQHF. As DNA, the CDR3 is TGCAGCGTCGCGACAGGGGTCGGCAATCAGCCCCAGCATTTT.

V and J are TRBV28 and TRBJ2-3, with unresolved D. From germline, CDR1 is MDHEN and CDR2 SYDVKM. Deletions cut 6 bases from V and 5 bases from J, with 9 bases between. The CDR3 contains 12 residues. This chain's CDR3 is CASSLNLDTQYF. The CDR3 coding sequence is TGTGCCAGCAGCTTAAACTTAGATACGCAGTATTTT.